These T cell receptor beta chains were read from a single sample in a study of blood T cell repertoires in COVID-19. Only in-frame clones appear in the TCRdb table, and some are missing; sequencing was by immunoSEQ multiplex PCR. The sample lists under 60,000 clones; 80% to 90% were seen once. The sequencing sample was made of peripheral blood. The receptors stem from a man in his sixties with acute or convalescent COVID-19. CDR3s include the opening cysteine and the closing phenylalanine or tryptophan. The D gene is left open where the match is weak. The size field is filled for only some rows; it gives once, few, many or a size class.

d_gene | j_gene | v_gene | abundance | CDR3aa | CDR3nt
TRBD1 | TRBJ1-3 | TRBV13 | few | CASSWRQGIGNTIYF | TGTGCCAGCAGCTGGAGACAGGGGATCGGAAACACCATATATTTT
TRBD1 | TRBJ2-6 | TRBV11-3 | NA | CASSLTGVGANVLTF | TGTGCCAGCTCTTTGACAGGGGTGGGGGCCAACGTCCTGACTTTC
TRBD1 | TRBJ1-1 | TRBV18 | once | CASSPKQGSETEAFF | TGTGCCAGCTCACCAAAACAGGGGAGTGAGACTGAAGCTTTCTTT
TRBD1 | TRBJ1-3 | TRBV5-1 | NA | CASSPGQGTGNTIYF | TGCGCCAGCAGCCCCGGACAGGGGACGGGAAACACCATATATTTT
NA | TRBJ1-1 | TRBV2 | NA | CASSEPAGQGEAFF | TGTGCCAGCAGTGAACCCGCAGGGCAGGGTGAAGCTTTCTTT
TRBD1 | TRBJ1-6 | TRBV7-9 | NA | CASKRGGQGASPLHF | TGTGCCAGCAAACGAGGAGGGCAGGGGGCCTCACCCCTCCACTTT
NA | TRBJ2-3 | TRBV27 | NA | CASSFYAIATDTQYF | TGTGCCAGCAGTTTTTATGCGATCGCCACAGATACGCAGTATTTT
NA | TRBJ2-5 | TRBV5-1 | NA | CASSLYTGETQYF | TGCGCCAGCAGCTTGTATACAGGAGAGACCCAGTACTTC
NA | TRBJ2-3 | TRBV29-1 | once | CSGDTGTDTQYF | TGCAGCGGGGACACTGGCACAGATACGCAGTATTTT
TRBD2 | TRBJ2-1 | TRBV7-3 | NA | CASSSAGGAGYNEQFF | TGTGCCAGCAGCTCGGCCGGGGGGGCGGGCTACAATGAGCAGTTCTTC
NA | TRBJ2-7 | TRBV5-8 | NA | CASSLGSVAGTNF | TGTGCCAGCAGCTTGGGTTCCGTGGCCGGGACAAACTTC
NA | TRBJ2-7 | TRBV30 | NA | CAWDGSSSYEQYF | TGTGCCTGGGACGGTAGCTCAAGCTACGAGCAGTACTTC
TRBD1 | TRBJ2-2 | TRBV3-1/TRBV3-2 | NA | CASSQETGWSAGELFF | TGTGCCAGCAGCCAAGAGACAGGGTGGTCAGCCGGGGAGCTGTTTTTT
TRBD1 | TRBJ1-6 | TRBV5-4 | NA | CASSNQGANSPLHF | TGTGCCAGCAGCAATCAGGGGGCAAATTCACCCCTCCACTTT
TRBD1 | TRBJ1-4 | TRBV9 | NA | CASSVVDRAEKLFF | TGTGCCAGCAGCGTAGTGGACAGGGCTGAAAAACTGTTTTTT
NA | TRBJ2-1 | TRBV19 | once | CASRKYGGGAWMNEQFF | TGTGCCAGTAGAAAGTACGGTGGAGGGGCTTGGATGAATGAGCAGTTCTTC
NA | TRBJ1-2 | TRBV6-5 | NA | CASSPDRTSYGYTF | TGTGCCAGCAGTCCGGACAGAACTTCCTATGGCTACACCTTC
TRBD1 | TRBJ2-5 | TRBV18 | NA | CASSPGQGLSETQYF | TGTGCCAGCTCACCGGGACAGGGGCTTAGCGAGACCCAGTACTTC
NA | TRBJ1-4 | TRBV7-2 | NA | CASSLLPLGEKLFF | TGTGCCAGCAGCTTACTCCCACTCGGGGAAAAACTGTTTTTT
TRBD1 | TRBJ1-3 | TRBV19 | once | CASFQSGTGGFGNTIYF | TGTGCCAGCTTCCAATCCGGGACAGGGGGTTTTGGAAACACCATATATTTT
NA | TRBJ1-2 | TRBV27 | NA | CASSFNAGENSYGYTF | TGTGCCAGCAGTTTTAACGCAGGGGAGAATAGCTATGGCTACACCTTC
NA | TRBJ2-2 | TRBV12-5 | NA | CASGLGQPNTGELFF | TGTGCTAGTGGTCTCGGACAGCCGAACACCGGGGAGCTGTTTTTT
TRBD1 | TRBJ2-1 | TRBV9 | NA | CASSVAGQGYNEQFF | TGTGCCAGCAGCGTAGCGGGACAGGGTTACAATGAGCAGTTCTTC
NA | TRBJ1-2 | TRBV6-2/TRBV6-3 | NA | CASSESVYGYTF | TGTGCCAGCAGTGAGTCGGTTTATGGCTACACCTTC
NA | TRBJ2-1 | TRBV7-9 | NA | CASSPQSGQGLSPFF | TGTGCCAGCAGCCCTCAGTCCGGCCAGGGGCTTTCGCCGTTCTTC
TRBD1 | TRBJ1-1 | TRBV2 | NA | CASSERGLRSTEAFF | TGTGCCAGCAGTGAGAGGGGGCTACGGAGCACTGAAGCTTTCTTT
NA | TRBJ1-2 | TRBV19 | NA | CASLQPGSRIYGYTF | TGTGCCAGCCTCCAACCAGGGTCACGTATCTATGGCTACACCTTC
TRBD1 | TRBJ2-3 | TRBV18 | few | CASSPGSGQGLRLDTQYF | TGTGCCAGCTCACCAGGATCGGGACAGGGTCTTCGGTTAGATACGCAGTATTTT
TRBD1 | TRBJ1-2 | TRBV10-2 | NA | CASSPGGVSYTF | TGCGCCAGCAGTCCAGGGGGAGTGAGCTACACCTTC
TRBD2 | TRBJ2-1 | TRBV2 | NA | CATRGGAYNEQFF | TGTGCCACGCGGGGGGGGGCTTACAATGAGCAGTTCTTC
NA | TRBJ2-3 | TRBV3-1/TRBV3-2 | NA | CASSLSFGGTGTQYF | TGTGCCAGCAGTCTTAGCTTCGGAGGCACCGGTACGCAGTATTTT
TRBD1 | TRBJ2-1 | TRBV5-5 | NA | CASSLWDRGGRQFF | TGTGCCAGCAGCCTTTGGGACAGGGGTGGTCGGCAGTTCTTC
NA | TRBJ2-1 | TRBV5-1 | once | CASSGFTNNEQFF | TGCGCCAGCAGCGGATTCACTAACAATGAGCAGTTCTTC
TRBD1 | TRBJ2-3 | TRBV30 | NA | CAWRPNPGQRQYF | TGTGCCTGGAGACCTAATCCGGGACAGAGGCAGTATTTT
NA | TRBJ2-3 | TRBV24-1 | NA | CATSAEGTDTQYF | TGTGCCACCAGTGCGGAGGGCACAGATACGCAGTATTTT
NA | TRBJ1-6 | TRBV3-1/TRBV3-2 | NA | CASSNHVQVNSPLHF | TGTGCCAGCAGTAACCACGTACAGGTTAATTCACCCCTCCACTTT
NA | TRBJ2-2 | TRBV6-5 | NA | CASSYLVNTGELFF | TGTGCCAGCAGTTATTTAGTGAACACCGGGGAGCTGTTTTTT
TRBD1 | TRBJ2-3 | TRBV10-3 | once | CAISESQGSGDTQYF | TGTGCCATCAGTGAGTCACAGGGGAGTGGAGATACGCAGTATTTT
NA | TRBJ2-5 | TRBV10-1 | NA | CASSPKSGGTQYF | TGCGCCAGCAGCCCAAAATCCGGGGGGACCCAGTACTTC
NA | TRBJ2-2 | TRBV7-8 | NA | CASSLDAASPVGELFF | TGTGCCAGCAGCTTAGATGCGGCTTCCCCGGTTGGGGAGCTGTTTTTT
TRBD1 | TRBJ2-2 | TRBV3-1/TRBV3-2 | NA | CASSQRGQQNGELFF | TGTGCCAGCAGCCAAAGGGGACAGCAGAACGGGGAGCTGTTTTTT
NA | TRBJ1-1 | TRBV4-1 | once | CASSLPAGRGGTFF | TGCGCCAGCAGCCTTCCGGCCGGCCGGGGCGGGACTTTCTTT
TRBD1 | TRBJ1-4 | TRBV29-1 | NA | CSAGGQGREKLFF | TGCAGCGCCGGAGGACAGGGACGTGAAAAACTGTTTTTT
NA | TRBJ2-1 | TRBV5-1 | once | CASSLEVAGNEQFF | TGCGCCAGCAGCTTGGAAGTAGCCGGGAATGAGCAGTTCTTC
NA | TRBJ1-6 | TRBV18 | once | CASSPQGNSPLHF | TGTGCCAGCTCACCTCAGGGAAATTCACCCCTCCACTTT
NA | TRBJ1-6 | TRBV27 | NA | CASSLGLNSPLHF | TGTGCCAGCAGTTTGGGGCTAAATTCACCCCTCCACTTT
NA | TRBJ1-6 | TRBV5-6 | NA | CASSLGGLENSPLHF | TGTGCCAGCAGCTTAGGGGGTCTGGAGAATTCACCCCTCCACTTT
TRBD1 | TRBJ2-7 | TRBV19 | NA | CASSNRQGGTYEQYF | TGTGCCAGTAGTAACCGACAGGGGGGAACCTACGAGCAGTACTTC